These T cell receptor beta chains were read from a single sample in a study of T-cell memory formation after mild COVID-19. TCRdb redid the calling of the 5' RACE reads with MiXCR, one entry per CDR3 protein. The sample consists of roughly 250,000 distinct CDR3 sequences, 16% of them appearing once. The material sequenced was PBMCs or a T cell subset sorted from them (not recorded which). These receptors were taken from a man younger than 35 who had mild COVID-19 (a few samples of this study predate the infection). Cell type and time point are not known. Both conserved end residues are part of each CDR3. D genes are given only for firm matches. The listing skips clone size in some rows; elsewhere it reads once, few, many or a size class.

size	V	D	J	DNA	CDR3
few	TRBV14	.	TRBJ2-7	TGTGCCAGCAGCTACACTTCAGGGAGATACGAGCAGTACTTC	CASSYTSGRYEQYF
.	TRBV3-1	.	TRBJ2-7	TGTGCCAGCAGCCAAGATAATTCGGACGAGCAGTACTTC	CASSQDNSDEQYF
many	TRBV7-2	.	TRBJ2-3	TGTGCCAGCAGCTTATTTGCTTCAGCGGCCTCCACAGATACGCAGTATTTT	CASSLFASAASTDTQYF
.	TRBV28	.	TRBJ1-1	TGTGCCAGCAGTTTCTACGACAGGACCAACACTGAAGCTTTCTTT	CASSFYDRTNTEAFF
.	TRBV10-2	.	TRBJ1-1	TGCGCCACCTCTCAGGGGCCCGCGGCTTTCTTT	CATSQGPAAFF
.	TRBV12-3/TRBV12-4	.	TRBJ1-5	TGTGCCAGCAGTTTAACGGGAGGGTTTGGGTATCAGCCCCAGCATTTT	CASSLTGGFGYQPQHF
.	TRBV7-9	.	TRBJ1-3	TGTGCCAGCAGACTGGAACGGCCCATATATTTT	CASRLERPIYF
many	TRBV12-3/TRBV12-4	.	TRBJ1-1	TGTGCCAGCAGTCCCCAGATGAACACTGAAGCTTTCTTT	CASSPQMNTEAFF
.	TRBV7-9	TRBD2	TRBJ2-1	TGTGCCAGCAGACCCGGGACTAGCGGAATCCGTGCGGAGTTCTTC	CASRPGTSGIRAEFF
.	TRBV20-1	.	TRBJ2-5	TGCAGTGCTAGAGTCGAGACAGCCCAAGAGACCCAGTACTTC	CSARVETAQETQYF
many	TRBV10-1	.	TRBJ2-2	TGCGCCAGCAGTGAGCAAAAAGGCATGACCGGGGAGCTGTTTTTT	CASSEQKGMTGELFF
.	TRBV7-3	.	TRBJ1-6	TGTGCCAGCAGCTTTCAACCCTATAATTCACCCCTCCACTTT	CASSFQPYNSPLHF
few	TRBV23-1	.	TRBJ2-1	TGCGCCAGCAGTCAATCGTCGCCTTACAATGAGCAGTTCTTC	CASSQSSPYNEQFF
.	TRBV2	.	TRBJ2-4	TGTGCCAGCAGTGCGATGGGGCGGGAAGGCATTCAGTACTTC	CASSAMGREGIQYF
few	TRBV4-3	.	TRBJ2-1	TGCGCCAGCAGCCAAGGGCCCTCCGCGGGTTCCTACAATGAGCAGTTCTTC	CASSQGPSAGSYNEQFF
.	TRBV5-1	.	TRBJ1-1	TGCGCCAGCAGAGGGAGCAGGGGAGGCACTGAAGCTTTCTTT	CASRGSRGGTEAFF
few	TRBV9	.	TRBJ2-3	TGTGCCAGCAGCGTTAAGGGGGGCACAGATACGCAGTATTTT	CASSVKGGTDTQYF
few	TRBV5-1	TRBD1	TRBJ2-3	TGCGCCAGCAGCAAACAGGGGGCGTCGGCAGATACGCAGTATTTT	CASSKQGASADTQYF
.	TRBV4-3	TRBD1	TRBJ1-6	TGCGCCAGCAGCCAATTTACAGGGGATTCACCCCTCCACTTT	CASSQFTGDSPLHF
many	TRBV29-1	.	TRBJ2-5	TGCAGCGCCCTCCGCCCGGGGGAGACCCAGTACTTC	CSALRPGETQYF
.	TRBV12-3/TRBV12-4	TRBD1	TRBJ1-2	TGTGCCAGCAGTGCGTACAGGGGCGGGTATGGCTACACCTTC	CASSAYRGGYGYTF
.	TRBV2	.	TRBJ2-5	TGTGCCTTCGGGGCCCAAGAGACCCAGTACTTC	CAFGAQETQYF
.	TRBV6-2/TRBV6-3	TRBD1	TRBJ1-4	TGTGCCAGCAGTAGAGCCGGGACAGCAACTAATGAAAAACTGTTTTTT	CASSRAGTATNEKLFF
few	TRBV12-5	TRBD2	TRBJ2-2	TGTGCTAGTGGTTTGGTACGGGAGGGCTTGAACACCGGGGAGCTGTTTTTT	CASGLVREGLNTGELFF
few	TRBV20-1	TRBD2	TRBJ2-3	TGCAGTGCTAGAGTGGCCAGCGGGGGGGCCAGTACGCAGTATTTT	CSARVASGGASTQYF
few	TRBV6-1	.	TRBJ2-5	TGTGCCAGCAGTGAGCAGCGGACACAAGAGACCCAGTACTTC	CASSEQRTQETQYF
.	TRBV20-1	.	TRBJ1-1	TGCAGTGCCTCGGTGGTGGCAGCTGGACGTGGAGCTTACTTT	CSASVVAAGRGAYF
many	TRBV7-2	.	TRBJ2-5	TGTGCCAGCAGCTTCTCTCCCGGAGCCCAAGAGACCCAGTACTTC	CASSFSPGAQETQYF
.	TRBV18	.	TRBJ2-4	TGTGCCAGCTCACCACCGTCCCGCGTTTCAGACATTCAGTACTTC	CASSPPSRVSDIQYF
.	TRBV12-3/TRBV12-4	.	TRBJ1-2	TGTGCCAGCAGTTTAGTTCTCGCAGGTCCCTCGGATGGCTACACCTTC	CASSLVLAGPSDGYTF
.	TRBV20-1	.	TRBJ2-5	TGCAGTGCTCCATCCGGGACTCGAGAGACCCAGTACTTC	CSAPSGTRETQYF
.	TRBV4-3	.	TRBJ1-5	TGCGCCAGCAGCCAATCTGATCAGGGATCGGCCCAGCATTTT	CASSQSDQGSAQHF
.	TRBV21-1	.	TRBJ2-6	TGTGCCAGCAGCAAAGATCAGGGAGCTGGGGCCAACGTCCTGACTTTC	CASSKDQGAGANVLTF
few	TRBV7-2	TRBD2	TRBJ2-5	TGTGCCAGCAGCTTAGAGCGACTAGCGGGGAAAGAGACCCAGTACTTC	CASSLERLAGKETQYF
.	TRBV5-1	TRBD1	TRBJ1-5	TGCGCCAACCCGGGACAGGGCCTTTATAGCAATCAGCCCCAGCATTTT	CANPGQGLYSNQPQHF
few	TRBV20-1	TRBD2	TRBJ2-3	TGCAGTGCTAGGATAGCGGGGGGTGATACGCAGTATTTT	CSARIAGGDTQYF
many	TRBV7-2	TRBD2	TRBJ2-1	TGTGCCAGCAGCTTACTAGCGGGGGTACTGTTCTTC	CASSLLAGVLFF
few	TRBV29-1	TRBD1	TRBJ2-3	TGCAGCGTTGAAAGGGTTACGGGCATAGGGGGCCCAGATACGCAGTATTTT	CSVERVTGIGGPDTQYF
.	TRBV5-1	TRBD1	TRBJ1-2	TGCGCCAGCAGTCGTGGACAGGGTTTGGGCTACACCTTC	CASSRGQGLGYTF
.	TRBV10-1	.	TRBJ1-6	TGCGCCACCTCAACAGGACCAAATTCACCCCTCCACTTT	CATSTGPNSPLHF
.	TRBV29-1	TRBD1	TRBJ2-7	TGCAGCGTTCGAAACAGGGGGCGCTCCTACGAGCAGTACTTC	CSVRNRGRSYEQYF
.	TRBV4-3	TRBD2	TRBJ2-2	TGCGCCAGCAGCCAAGGAGAGCGGGGGGGTTTCACCGGGGAGCTGTTTTTT	CASSQGERGGFTGELFF
few	TRBV4-1	.	TRBJ2-2	TGCGCCAGCAGCCAAGTAGCCGGGTCCGGGGAGCTGTTTTTT	CASSQVAGSGELFF
.	TRBV6-2/TRBV6-3	.	TRBJ2-1	TGTGCCAGCAGGCCAACAGCATACAATGAGCAGTTCTTC	CASRPTAYNEQFF
.	TRBV6-2/TRBV6-3	.	TRBJ1-2	TGTGCCAGTCGGGACTCCCTCTATGGCTACACCTTC	CASRDSLYGYTF
.	TRBV4-3	.	TRBJ1-5	TGCGCCAGCAGCCAAGATCTGGGGGGGAGCAATCAGCCCCAGCATTTT	CASSQDLGGSNQPQHF
.	TRBV12-3/TRBV12-4	.	TRBJ2-7	TGTGCCAGCAGTCAAGGAGGGGGTGACCCTCCCGAGCAGTACTTC	CASSQGGGDPPEQYF
.	TRBV7-2	TRBD1	TRBJ1-2	TGTGCCAGCAGCTTACGAGGACAGGGTCTAGCTGCTGGCTACACCTTC	CASSLRGQGLAAGYTF
.	TRBV2	.	TRBJ1-2	TGTGCCAGCAGTACCACTATCCGCTACACCTTC	CASSTTIRYTF
few	TRBV12-3/TRBV12-4	.	TRBJ1-2	TGTGCCAGCAGTCGGACCGTGACTAACTATGGCTACACCTTC	CASSRTVTNYGYTF
few	TRBV5-1	.	TRBJ2-5	TGCGCCAGCAGCTATACCAGGGCTCTGGGAGAGACCCAGTACTTC	CASSYTRALGETQYF
many	TRBV20-1	TRBD2	TRBJ2-2	TGCAGTGCATCCCTTAGCGGGGGTTATAACACCGGGGAGCTGTTTTTT	CSASLSGGYNTGELFF
few	TRBV5-6	TRBD1	TRBJ1-2	TGTGCCAGCAGTCAGGGGGCTGGCTATGGCTACACCTTC	CASSQGAGYGYTF